This T cell receptor (beta chain) was profiled in a study of T cell repertoires in cytomegalovirus infection. Across the study: In the study, CMV epitopes included recently identified HLA-C-restricted and well-studied HLA-B-restricted ones. Public TCR beta signatures were indicative of both CMV infection and a matching HLA type.

CDR1 is SGHTA and CDR2 is FQGNSA in the germline V gene. The germline V and J ends were trimmed by 4 bases and 9 bases, with 16 bases remaining between them. This CDR3 region has 15 residues. Study-level results: There were carriers of CMV plus the relevant HLA, and cumulative public TCR beta family frequency identified them. The ex vivo response showed dominance by HLA-C-restricted CMV-specific TCR beta clonotypes.

In TCRdb, the reads were re-called with MiXCR into one record per CDR3 protein. The sample consists of fewer than 650,000 distinct CDR3 sequences, almost 40% of them appearing once. This clonotype showed up just a few times. The antigen is undetermined. This receptor was taken from a human donor in good health (CMV status not recorded). Some clones in this sample may be carry-over from other donors' samples. Sequencing used cultured PBMCs, obtained from culture after CMV antigen stimulation. The genes are TRBV7-2 and TRBJ1-6; D perhaps matches TRBD1 (5 bases). The chain's CDR3 is CASSYSSGTFSPLHF. CDR3 DNA sequence: TGTGCCAGCAGCTATTCGTCCGGGACTTTTTCACCCCTCCACTTT.